This TCR beta chain comes out of a study of blood T cell repertoires in COVID-19. At the level of the study: Donors in the United States, Italy and Spain gave samples during acute or convalescent COVID-19. PBMCs, B-cell-depleted T cells, or T cells were the source of the cDNA or gDNA that made up the material.

The CDR3 sequence is 15 residues long. CDR1 and CDR2 (germline): MNHEY, SMNVEV (reference sequence). The trim removed 5 bases at V and 3 bases at J, leaving 8 bases unmatched. In the original workflow: By means of reference gene primer amplification, nucleated cell counts were estimated. Produced via immunoSEQ multiplex PCR; TCRdb's table is partial and in-frame only. V, J and clone size are taken as reported in that table, and D and trimming were inferred from the DNA itself. The top ten hold about 7.6% of the sample, which has 25,000 to 30,000 clones, 85% to 90% seen once. Sequencing was carried out using peripheral blood. The chain joins TRBV27 to TRBJ1-1; 8 nucleotides line up with TRBD1. The TCR originated in a human donor in a cohort sampled during active COVID-19. CDR3 region: CASSAVRTGHTEAFF. CDR3 nucleotide sequence: TGTGCCAGCAGTGCCGTCCGGACAGGGCACACTGAAGCTTTCTTT.